This T cell receptor (beta chain) was sequenced for a study of CXCR3-negative and CXCR3-positive naive CD8 T cells. Study-wide results and limits: Between one naive subset and the other, surface CD5 was comparable, and TCR strength was inferred from TRB CDR3 properties.

UMI-labeled 5' RACE TRB cDNA libraries were prepared from the cells. For each CDR3 protein, TCRdb gives one entry from its re-call of the 5' RACE reads, without DNA. Found here are around 24,000 distinct CDR3 sequences; the top ten clones hold roughly 4%. With respect to this clonotype: Its antigen is as yet unknown.

CD45RO-CCR7+CD27+CD95- defined naive CD8+ T cells. This CDR3 has 15 amino acids. Germline V gene sequence: CDR1 SQVTM, CDR2 ANQGSEA. This TCR came from a human donor in good health. Some clones in this sample may be carry-over from other donors' samples. The source material was naive CXCR3- CD8+ T cells from blood. Subset in this sample: CD45RO-CCR7+CD27+CD95- naive CD8+ T cells lacking CXCR3 (TNR3-). The chain is built from TRBV29-1 and TRBJ2-7; TCRdb indicates TRBD1, and absent DNA this call remains unverified. The CDR3 here is CSVGSDSAGTYEQYF.